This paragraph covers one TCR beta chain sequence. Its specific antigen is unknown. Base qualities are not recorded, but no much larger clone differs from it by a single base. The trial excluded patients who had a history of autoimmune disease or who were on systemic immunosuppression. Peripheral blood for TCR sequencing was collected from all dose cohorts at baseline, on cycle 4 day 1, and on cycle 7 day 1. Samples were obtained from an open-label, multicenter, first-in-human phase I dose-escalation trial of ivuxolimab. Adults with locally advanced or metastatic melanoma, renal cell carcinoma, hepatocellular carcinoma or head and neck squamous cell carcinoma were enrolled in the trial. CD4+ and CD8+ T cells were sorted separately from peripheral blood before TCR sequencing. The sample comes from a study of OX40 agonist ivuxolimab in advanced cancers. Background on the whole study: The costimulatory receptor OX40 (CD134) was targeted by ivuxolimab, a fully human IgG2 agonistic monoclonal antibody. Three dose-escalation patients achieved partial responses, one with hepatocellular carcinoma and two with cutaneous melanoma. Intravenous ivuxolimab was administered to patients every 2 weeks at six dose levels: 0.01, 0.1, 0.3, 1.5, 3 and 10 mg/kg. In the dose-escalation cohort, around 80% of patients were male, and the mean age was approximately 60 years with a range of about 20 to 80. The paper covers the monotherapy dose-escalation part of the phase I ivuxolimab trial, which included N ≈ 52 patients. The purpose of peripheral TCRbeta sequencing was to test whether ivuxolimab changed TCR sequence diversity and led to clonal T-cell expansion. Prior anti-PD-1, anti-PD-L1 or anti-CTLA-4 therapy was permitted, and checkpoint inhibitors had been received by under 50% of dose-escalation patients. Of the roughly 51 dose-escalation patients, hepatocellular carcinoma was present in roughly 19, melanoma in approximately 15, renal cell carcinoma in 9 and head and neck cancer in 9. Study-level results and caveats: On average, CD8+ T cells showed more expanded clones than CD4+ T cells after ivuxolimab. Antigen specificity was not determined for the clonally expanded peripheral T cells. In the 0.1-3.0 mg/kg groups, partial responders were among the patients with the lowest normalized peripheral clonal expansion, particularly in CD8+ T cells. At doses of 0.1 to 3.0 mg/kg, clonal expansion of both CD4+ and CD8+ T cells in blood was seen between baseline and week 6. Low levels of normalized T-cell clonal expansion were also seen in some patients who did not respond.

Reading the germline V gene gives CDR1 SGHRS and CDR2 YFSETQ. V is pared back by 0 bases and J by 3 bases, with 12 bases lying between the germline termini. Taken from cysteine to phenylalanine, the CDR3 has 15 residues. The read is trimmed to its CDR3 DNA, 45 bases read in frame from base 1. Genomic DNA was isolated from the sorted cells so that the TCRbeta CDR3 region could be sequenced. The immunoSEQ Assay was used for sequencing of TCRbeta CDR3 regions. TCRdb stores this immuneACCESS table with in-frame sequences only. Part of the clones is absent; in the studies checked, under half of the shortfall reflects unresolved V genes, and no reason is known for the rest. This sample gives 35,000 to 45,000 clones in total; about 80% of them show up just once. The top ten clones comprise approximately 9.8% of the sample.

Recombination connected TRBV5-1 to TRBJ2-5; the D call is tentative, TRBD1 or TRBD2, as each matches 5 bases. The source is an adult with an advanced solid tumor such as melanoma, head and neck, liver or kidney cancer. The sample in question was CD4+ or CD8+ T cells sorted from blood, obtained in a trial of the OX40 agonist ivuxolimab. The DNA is TGCGCCAGCAGCTTGGTTTTCGGGACGAAAGAGACCCAGTACTTC. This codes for CASSLVFGTKETQYF.